These 10 T cell receptor beta chains share one sample of origin, sequenced in a study of shared clonotypes between healthy human individuals. Naive CD8 isolation took CD45RO-negative cells positively selected for CCR7 and excluded terminally differentiated effector memory CD45RA+ cells. Method: immunoSEQ multiplex PCR; TCRdb's copy keeps in-frame clones and lacks some. The sample has about 2 million clones, less than 95% seen once. The sample was naive CD8+ T cells sorted from blood. Source of these receptors: a man aged 18 to 29 in good health.

The chain uses TRBV6-5 and TRBJ2-3; TRBD2 matches at 8 bases. This CDR3 comprises 16 residues. Germline-derived CDR1 and CDR2 are MNHEY and SVGAGI. The trim removed 2 bases at V and 2 bases at J, leaving 6 bases unmatched. The CDR3 here is CASSYDGGDHTDTQYF. CDR3 coding DNA: TGTGCCAGCAGTTACGACGGGGGGGACCACACAGATACGCAGTATTTT.

In its sample, this clone was seen once. The CDR3: CASSELSVGVTSGYTF. In nucleotides, the CDR3 is TGTGCCAGCAGTGAATTATCAGTAGGGGTGACGAGCGGCTACACCTTC. The chain has TRBV6-1 and TRBJ1-2, with D possibly being TRBD1 (5 bases). V lost 2 bases and J lost 8, with 21 bases in between. CDR3 length: 16 residues. In germline, CDR1 is MNHNS, CDR2 SASEGT.

This clone was picked up a small number of times. This sample includes further DNA sequences coding for the same CDR3. This sequence joins TRBV13 and TRBJ2-7, with D possibly matching TRBD1 (6 bases). From germline, CDR1 is PRHDT and CDR2 FYEKMQ (reference sequence). V was shortened by 1 base and J by 2 bases, with 6 bases between the two germline ends. CDR3 size: 13 residues. In nucleotides, the CDR3 is TGTGCCAGCAGCTTAGAGGGGGCCTACGAGCAGTACTTC. This codes for CASSLEGAYEQYF.

The V gene is TRBV11-2, the J gene TRBJ2-2; D is unresolved. With 5 bases removed from V and 6 bases from J, the gap between germline ends came to 10 bases. The CDR3 is 13 amino acids. Per the germline V gene, CDR1 is SGHAT and CDR2 is FQNNGV. For the CDR3, the DNA is TGTGCCAGCAGCGTGGTGATTCCCGGGGAGCTGTTTTTT. It is translated as CASSVVIPGELFF.

The rearrangement uses TRBV9 and TRBJ2-5; 10 nucleotides align to TRBD2. The J segment lost 3 bases and the V segment lost 0 bases, leaving 8 bases of the junction unmatched. The CDR3 loop spans 17 amino acids. Germline V gene data show CDR1 as SGDLS and CDR2 as YYNGEE. This chain's CDR3 is CASSVGLAGATKETQYF. The CDR3 bases are TGTGCCAGCAGCGTAGGGCTAGCGGGAGCTACAAAAGAGACCCAGTACTTC.

The chain links TRBV5-1 to TRBJ2-7, with D unclear. The CDR3 length is 14 residues. The V end lost 2 bases, the J end lost 1 base, and 10 bases lay between the germline ends. The germline V gene has CDR1 SGHRS and CDR2 YFSETQ. CDR3 nucleotide sequence: TGCGCCAGCAGCTTAAGGCCAGAATCCTACGAGCAGTACTTC. Amino acid sequence: CASSLRPESYEQYF. Based on the CDR3 plus reference TRBV5-1 and TRBJ2-7, the full variable domain is KAGVTQTPRYLIKTRGQQVTLSCSPISGHRSVSWYQQTPGQGLQFLFEYFSETQRNKGNFPGRFSGRQFSNSRSEMNVSTLELGDSALYLCASSLRPESYEQYFGPGTRLTVT.

The gene calls are TRBV13 and TRBJ2-1; no reliable D call. Trimming took off 5 bases at V and 6 bases at J, with 20 bases between the two ends. The V gene's germline CDR1 is PRHDT and CDR2 FYEKMQ (reference sequence). The CDR3 consists of 16 residues. CDR3 protein: CASSRTGFSSINEQFF. CDR3 in DNA: TGTGCCAGCAGCCGTACCGGGTTTAGCTCAATCAATGAGCAGTTCTTC. The variable domain in full, with the rest retrieved from reference TRBV13 and TRBJ2-1, is AAGVIQSPRHLIKEKRETATLKCYPIPRHDTVYWYQQGPGQDPQFLISFYEKMQSDKGSIPDRFSAQQFSDYHSELNMSSLELGDSALYFCASSRTGFSSINEQFFGPGTRLTVL.

The chain is built from TRBV7-8 and TRBJ2-7; 8 bases are a match to TRBD2. V shed 4 bases, J shed 9 bases, and the junction held 17 bases outside the gene matches. Germline V lookup: CDR1 SGHVS, CDR2 FQNEAQ. The CDR3 is 16 amino acids. CDR3 amino acids: CASSSDLSGTERGQYF. The CDR3 nucleotides read TGTGCCAGCAGCTCAGACCTTAGCGGGACGGAGAGGGGGCAGTACTTC.

On this clone: In the same sample, other DNA sequences code for this CDR3. V is TRBV6-5 and J is TRBJ2-3, with TRBD1 as a possible D gene (6 bases). The CDR3 sequence is 14 residues long. V was pared by 2 bases and J by 4 bases, with 10 bases between. Germline CDR1 reads MNHEY; CDR2 reads SVGAGI. The CDR3 sequence is CASSYVQGADTQYF. The CDR3 DNA is TGTGCCAGCAGTTACGTACAGGGTGCAGATACGCAGTATTTT.

This clone was seen only a few times. The sample contains more than one DNA sequence encoding this CDR3. V and J are TRBV5-4 and TRBJ2-7, with D possibly being TRBD1 or TRBD2 (5 bases each). Germline V gene lookup returns CDR1 SGHNT and CDR2 YYREEE (reference sequence). CDR3 size: 14 residues. V lost 0 bases and J lost 0, with 7 bases in between. CDR3 sequence reads: CASSLGGSSYEQYF. CDR3 nucleotide sequence: TGTGCCAGCAGCTTGGGGGGGAGCTCCTACGAGCAGTACTTC.